The clone carrying this TCR beta chain was seen a single time. The source of the sample is a study of blood T cell repertoires in COVID-19. Study background: Acute and convalescent COVID-19 samples came from the United States, Italy and Spain. The analysed material was cDNA or gDNA that came from T cells, B-cell-depleted T cells, or PBMCs.

The germline CDR1 and CDR2 sequences are SNHLY and FYNNEI. This CDR3 has 16 residues. V gave up 4 bases and J gave up 5 bases; unmatched junction bases: 6. Original methodology: Reference gene primer amplification gave nucleated cell count estimates. Some clones are missing from TCRdb's copy, which holds only in-frame ones; the method was immunoSEQ multiplex PCR. V and J calls and clone size come straight from that table; D and trimming were deduced from the DNA. This sample has 200,000 to 300,000 clones, with about 70% found just once. The sequencing sample was made of peripheral blood. The origin of this receptor is a woman older than 75 with acute or convalescent COVID-19. The chain couples TRBV2 to TRBJ1-3; the match to TRBD1 covers 12 bases. CDR3 amino acids: CASSVGQGAARNTIYF. As DNA, the CDR3 is TGTGCCAGCAGTGTGGGACAGGGGGCCGCCAGAAACACCATATATTTT.